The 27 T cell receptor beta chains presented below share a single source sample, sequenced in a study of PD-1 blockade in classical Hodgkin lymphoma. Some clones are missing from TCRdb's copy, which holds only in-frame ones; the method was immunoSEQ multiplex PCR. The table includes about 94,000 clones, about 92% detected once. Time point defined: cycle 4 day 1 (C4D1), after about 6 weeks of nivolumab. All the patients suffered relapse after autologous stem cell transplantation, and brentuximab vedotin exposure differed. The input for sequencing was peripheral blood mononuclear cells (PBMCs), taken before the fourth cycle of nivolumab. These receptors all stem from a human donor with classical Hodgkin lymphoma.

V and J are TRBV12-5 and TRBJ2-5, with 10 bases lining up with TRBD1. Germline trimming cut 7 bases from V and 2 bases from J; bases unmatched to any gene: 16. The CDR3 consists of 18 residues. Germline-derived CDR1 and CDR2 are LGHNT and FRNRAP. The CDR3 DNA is TGTGCTAGTGCCAGAGACAGGGGGCTTCCAGAATTTCAAGAGACCCAGTACTTC. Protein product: CASARDRGLPEFQETQYF.

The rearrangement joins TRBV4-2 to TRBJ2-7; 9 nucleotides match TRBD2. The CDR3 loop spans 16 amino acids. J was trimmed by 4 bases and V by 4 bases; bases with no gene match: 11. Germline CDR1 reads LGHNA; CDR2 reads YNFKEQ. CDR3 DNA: TGTGCCAGCAGCCCTGCCGGGACTAGCCATTCTTACGAGCAGTACTTC. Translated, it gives CASSPAGTSHSYEQYF.

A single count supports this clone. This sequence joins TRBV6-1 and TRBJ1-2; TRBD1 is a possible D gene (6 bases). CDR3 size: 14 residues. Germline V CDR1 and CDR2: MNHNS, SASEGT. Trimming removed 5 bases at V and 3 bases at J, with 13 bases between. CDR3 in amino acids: CASSPLRGDYGYTF. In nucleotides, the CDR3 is TGTGCCAGCAGTCCCCTCAGGGGCGACTATGGCTACACCTTC.

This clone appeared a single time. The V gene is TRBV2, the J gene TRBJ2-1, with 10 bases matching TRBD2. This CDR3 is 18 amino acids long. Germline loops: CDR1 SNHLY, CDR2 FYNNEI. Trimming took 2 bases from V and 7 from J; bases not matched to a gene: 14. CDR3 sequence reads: CASSEPLSSGSNRNEQFF. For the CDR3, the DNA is TGTGCCAGCAGTGAACCCCTGTCTAGCGGGAGTAATAGGAATGAGCAGTTCTTC. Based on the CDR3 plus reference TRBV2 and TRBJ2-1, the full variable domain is EPEVTQTPSHQVTQMGQEVILRCVPISNHLYFYWYRQILGQKVEFLVSFYNNEISEKSEIFDDQFSVERPDGSNFTLKIRSTKLEDSAMYFCASSEPLSSGSNRNEQFFGPGTRLTVL.

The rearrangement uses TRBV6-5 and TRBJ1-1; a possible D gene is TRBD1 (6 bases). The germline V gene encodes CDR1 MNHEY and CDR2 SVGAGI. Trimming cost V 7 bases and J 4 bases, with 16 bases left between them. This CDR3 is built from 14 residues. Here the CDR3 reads CASTPAGGPTEAFF. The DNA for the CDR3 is TGTGCCAGCACCCCCGCGGGGGGGCCCACTGAAGCTTTCTTT.

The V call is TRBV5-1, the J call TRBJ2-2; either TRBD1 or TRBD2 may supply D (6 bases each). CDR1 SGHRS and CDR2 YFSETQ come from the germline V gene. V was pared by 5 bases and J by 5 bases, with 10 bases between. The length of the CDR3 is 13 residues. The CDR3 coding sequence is TGCGCCAGCAGTAGGGGGGCGACCGGGGAGCTGTTTTTT. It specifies CASSRGATGELFF. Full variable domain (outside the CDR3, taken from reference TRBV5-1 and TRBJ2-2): KAGVTQTPRYLIKTRGQQVTLSCSPISGHRSVSWYQQTPGQGLQFLFEYFSETQRNKGNFPGRFSGRQFSNSRSEMNVSTLELGDSALYLCASSRGATGELFFGEGSRLTVL.

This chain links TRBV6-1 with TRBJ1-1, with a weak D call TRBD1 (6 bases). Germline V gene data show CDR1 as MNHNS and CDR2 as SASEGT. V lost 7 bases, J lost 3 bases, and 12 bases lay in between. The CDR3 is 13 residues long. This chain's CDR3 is CASKNREDTEAFF. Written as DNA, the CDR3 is TGTGCCAGCAAAAACAGGGAGGACACTGAAGCTTTCTTT.

The CDR3 loop reads CASSLGTQPNEKLFF. The CDR3 bases are TGTGCCAGCAGCTTAGGGACTCAACCTAATGAAAAACTGTTTTTT. The V gene is TRBV7-6, the J gene TRBJ1-4; D gene unclear. Trimming shortened V by 1 base and J by 3 bases, and 9 bases separated the two germline ends. Germline V CDR1 and CDR2: SGHVS, FNYEAQ. The CDR3 loop spans 15 amino acids.

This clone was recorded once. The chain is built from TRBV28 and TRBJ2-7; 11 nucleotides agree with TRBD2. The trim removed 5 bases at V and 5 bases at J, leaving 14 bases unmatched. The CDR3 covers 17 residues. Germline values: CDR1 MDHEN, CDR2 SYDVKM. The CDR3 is CASSPHKALAGDHEQYF. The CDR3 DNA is TGTGCCAGCAGTCCCCACAAAGCACTAGCGGGAGACCACGAGCAGTACTTC.

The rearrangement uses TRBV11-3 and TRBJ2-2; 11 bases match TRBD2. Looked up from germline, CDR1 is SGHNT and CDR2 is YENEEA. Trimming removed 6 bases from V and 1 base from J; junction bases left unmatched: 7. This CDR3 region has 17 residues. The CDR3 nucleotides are TGTGCCAGCAGGGGCCCGGGGACTAGCGGGAACACCGGGGAGCTGTTTTTT. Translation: CASRGPGTSGNTGELFF.

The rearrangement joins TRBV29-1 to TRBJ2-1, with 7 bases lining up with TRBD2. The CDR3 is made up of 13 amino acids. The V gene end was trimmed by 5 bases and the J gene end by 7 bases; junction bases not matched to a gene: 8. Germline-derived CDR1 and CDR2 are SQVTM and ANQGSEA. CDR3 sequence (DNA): TGCAGCGTTCGAGGACTAGTAGGTAATGAGCAGTTCTTC. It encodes CSVRGLVGNEQFF.

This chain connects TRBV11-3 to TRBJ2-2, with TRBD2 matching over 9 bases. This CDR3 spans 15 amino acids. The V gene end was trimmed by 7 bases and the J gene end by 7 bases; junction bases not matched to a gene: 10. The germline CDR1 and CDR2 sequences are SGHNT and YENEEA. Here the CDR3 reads CASTLIAGAVGELFF. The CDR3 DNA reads TGTGCCAGCACCCTAATAGCGGGAGCAGTCGGGGAGCTGTTTTTT.

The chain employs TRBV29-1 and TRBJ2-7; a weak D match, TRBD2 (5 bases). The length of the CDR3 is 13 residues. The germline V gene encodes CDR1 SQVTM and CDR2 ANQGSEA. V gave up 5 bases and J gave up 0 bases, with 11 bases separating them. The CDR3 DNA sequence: TGCAGCGTTCTTGGAGGAAGCTCCTACGAGCAGTACTTC. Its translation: CSVLGGSSYEQYF.

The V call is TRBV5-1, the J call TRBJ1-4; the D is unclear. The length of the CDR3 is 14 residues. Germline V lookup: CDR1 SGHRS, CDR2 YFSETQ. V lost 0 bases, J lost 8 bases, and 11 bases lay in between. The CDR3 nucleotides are TGCGCCAGCAGCTTGGGCAGGATGGGGGAAAAACTGTTTTTT. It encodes CASSLGRMGEKLFF.

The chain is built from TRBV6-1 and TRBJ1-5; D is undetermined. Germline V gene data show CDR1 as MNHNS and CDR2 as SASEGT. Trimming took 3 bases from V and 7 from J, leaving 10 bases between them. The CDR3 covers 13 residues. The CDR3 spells CASSERRTQPQHF. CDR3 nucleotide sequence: TGTGCCAGCAGTGAGCGAAGGACCCAGCCCCAGCATTTT.

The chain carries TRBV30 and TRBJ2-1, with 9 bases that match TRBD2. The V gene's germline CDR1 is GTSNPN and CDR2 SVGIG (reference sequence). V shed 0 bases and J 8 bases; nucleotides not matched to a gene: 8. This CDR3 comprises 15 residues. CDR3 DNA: TGTGCCTGGAGTGTAGGCGGGAGGGCCTTCTATGAGCAGTTCTTC. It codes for CAWSVGGRAFYEQFF.

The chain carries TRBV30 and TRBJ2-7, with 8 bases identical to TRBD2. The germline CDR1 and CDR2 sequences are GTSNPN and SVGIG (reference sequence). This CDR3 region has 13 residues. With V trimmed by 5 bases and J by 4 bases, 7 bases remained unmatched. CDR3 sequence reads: CAWSRGLAYEQYF. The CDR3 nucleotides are TGTGCCTGGTCCCGAGGACTAGCATACGAGCAGTACTTC.

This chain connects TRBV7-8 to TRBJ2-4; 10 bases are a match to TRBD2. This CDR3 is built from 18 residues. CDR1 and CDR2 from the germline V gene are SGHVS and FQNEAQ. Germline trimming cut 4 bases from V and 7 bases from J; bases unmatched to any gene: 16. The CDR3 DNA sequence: TGTGCCAGCAGCTCTACTCCGACCTTTAATAGCGGGAGGAACATTCAGTACTTC. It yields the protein CASSSTPTFNSGRNIQYF.

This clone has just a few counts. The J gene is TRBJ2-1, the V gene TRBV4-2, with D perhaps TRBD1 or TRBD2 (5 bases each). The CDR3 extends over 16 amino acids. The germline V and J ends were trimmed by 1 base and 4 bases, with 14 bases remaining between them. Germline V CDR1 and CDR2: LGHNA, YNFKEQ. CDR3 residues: CASSQAGRTPYNEQFF. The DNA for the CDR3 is TGTGCCAGCAGCCAAGCGGGACGTACGCCTTACAATGAGCAGTTCTTC.

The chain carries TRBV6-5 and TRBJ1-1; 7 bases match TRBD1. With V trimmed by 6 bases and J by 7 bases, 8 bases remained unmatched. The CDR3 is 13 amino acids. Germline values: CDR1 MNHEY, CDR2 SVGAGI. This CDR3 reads CASRQYRGNEAFF. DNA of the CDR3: TGTGCCAGCAGGCAATACAGGGGAAATGAAGCTTTCTTT.

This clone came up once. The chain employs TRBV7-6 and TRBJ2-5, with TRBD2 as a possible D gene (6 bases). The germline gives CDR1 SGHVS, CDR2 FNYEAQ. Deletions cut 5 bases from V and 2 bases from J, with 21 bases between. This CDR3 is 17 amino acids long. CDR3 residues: CASSRPGSNRIQETQYF. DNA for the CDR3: TGTGCCAGCAGCCGACCCGGGAGTAACAGGATACAAGAGACCCAGTACTTC.

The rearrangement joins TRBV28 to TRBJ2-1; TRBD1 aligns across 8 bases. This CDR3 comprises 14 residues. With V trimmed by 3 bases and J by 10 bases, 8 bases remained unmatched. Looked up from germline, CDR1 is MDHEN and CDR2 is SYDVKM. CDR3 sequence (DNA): TGTGCCAGCAGTTTTATCCAGGGGGCTGAGGAGCAGTTCTTC. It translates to CASSFIQGAEEQFF.

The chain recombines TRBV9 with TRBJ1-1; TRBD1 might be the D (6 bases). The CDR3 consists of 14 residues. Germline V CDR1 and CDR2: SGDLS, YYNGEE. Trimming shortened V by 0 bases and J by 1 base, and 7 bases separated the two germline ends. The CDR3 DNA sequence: TGTGCCAGCAGCGTAGCGGGACAGAACACTGAAGCTTTCTTT. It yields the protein CASSVAGQNTEAFF.

The chain's CDR3 is CASGLASGNEQFF. The CDR3, as DNA: TGTGCTAGTGGTTTGGCGTCCGGCAATGAGCAGTTCTTC. The chain couples TRBV12-5 to TRBJ2-1; D gene unclear. The CDR3 has 13 amino acids. V was trimmed by 1 base and J by 6 bases, leaving 7 bases between them. The germline V gene has CDR1 LGHNT and CDR2 FRNRAP.

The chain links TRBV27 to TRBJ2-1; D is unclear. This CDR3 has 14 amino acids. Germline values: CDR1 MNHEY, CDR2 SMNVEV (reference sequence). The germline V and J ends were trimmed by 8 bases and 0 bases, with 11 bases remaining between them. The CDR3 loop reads CASGPWNSYNEQFF. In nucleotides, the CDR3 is TGTGCCAGCGGGCCCTGGAACTCCTACAATGAGCAGTTCTTC.

The CDR3 loop reads CSARGEATQYF. The CDR3 coding sequence is TGCAGTGCTAGAGGGGAAGCGACCCAGTACTTC. The chain carries TRBV20-1 and TRBJ2-5; no reliable D call. The CDR3 is 11 residues long. Germline V gene sequence: CDR1 DFQATT, CDR2 SNEGSKA (reference sequence). Trimming cost V 1 base and J 7 bases, with 7 bases left between them.

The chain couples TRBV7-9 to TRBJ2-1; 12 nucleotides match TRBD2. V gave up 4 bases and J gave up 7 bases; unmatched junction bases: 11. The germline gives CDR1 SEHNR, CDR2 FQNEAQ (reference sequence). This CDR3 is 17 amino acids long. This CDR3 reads CASSSGQTSGSTNEQFF. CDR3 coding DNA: TGTGCCAGCAGCTCGGGACAGACTAGCGGGAGCACGAATGAGCAGTTCTTC. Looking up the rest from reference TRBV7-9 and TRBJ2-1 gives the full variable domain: DTGVSQNPRHKITKRGQNVTFRCDPISEHNRLYWYRQTLGQGPEFLTYFQNEAQLEKSRLLSDRFSAERPKGSFSTLEIQRTEQGDSAMYLCASSSGQTSGSTNEQFFGPGTRLTVL.